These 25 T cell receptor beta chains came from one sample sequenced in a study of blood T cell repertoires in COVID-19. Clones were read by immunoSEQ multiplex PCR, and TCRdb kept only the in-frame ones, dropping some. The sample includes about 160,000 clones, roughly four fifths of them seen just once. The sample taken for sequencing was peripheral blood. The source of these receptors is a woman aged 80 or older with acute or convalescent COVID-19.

This CDR3 is CASSLQVGNTIYF. CDR3 in DNA: TGTGCCAGCAGTTTACAGGTCGGAAACACCATATATTTT. The genes are TRBV6-5 and TRBJ1-3, with TRBD1 as a possible D gene (5 bases). The CDR3 is made up of 13 amino acids. Looked up from germline, CDR1 is MNHEY and CDR2 is SVGAGI. Trimming shortened V by 4 bases and J by 4 bases, and 8 bases separated the two germline ends.

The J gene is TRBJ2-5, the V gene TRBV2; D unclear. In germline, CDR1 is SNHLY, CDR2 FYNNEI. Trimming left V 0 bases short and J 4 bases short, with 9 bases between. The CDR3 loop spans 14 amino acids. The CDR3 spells CASSEARYGETQYF. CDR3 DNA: TGTGCCAGCAGTGAAGCGCGGTACGGAGAGACCCAGTACTTC.

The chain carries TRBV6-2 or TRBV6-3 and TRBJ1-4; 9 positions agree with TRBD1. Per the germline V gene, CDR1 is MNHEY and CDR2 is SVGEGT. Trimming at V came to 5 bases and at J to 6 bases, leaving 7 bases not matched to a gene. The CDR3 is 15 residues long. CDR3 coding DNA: TGTGCCAGCAGTACGCCCGGGACAGGGTATGAAAAACTGTTTTTT. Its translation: CASSTPGTGYEKLFF.

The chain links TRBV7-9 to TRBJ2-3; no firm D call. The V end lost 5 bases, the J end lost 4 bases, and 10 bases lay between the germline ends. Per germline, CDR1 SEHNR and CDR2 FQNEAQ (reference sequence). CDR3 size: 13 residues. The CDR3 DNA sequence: TGTGCCAGCAGCAATGCACTCGCAGATACGCAGTATTTT. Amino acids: CASSNALADTQYF. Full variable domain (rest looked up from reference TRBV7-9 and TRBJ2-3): DTGVSQNPRHKITKRGQNVTFRCDPISEHNRLYWYRQTLGQGPEFLTYFQNEAQLEKSRLLSDRFSAERPKGSFSTLEIQRTEQGDSAMYLCASSNALADTQYFGPGTRLTVL.

In DNA form, the CDR3 reads TGCAGCGCTATAGCGACTAGCGTCGATGAGCAGTTCTTC. Encoded protein: CSAIATSVDEQFF. V and J are TRBV29-1 and TRBJ2-1; 8 bases line up with TRBD2. This CDR3 region has 13 residues. Germline V gene sequence: CDR1 SQVTM, CDR2 ANQGSEA. Losses at the gene ends were 7 bases for V and 8 bases for J; bases not matched to a gene: 10.

The chain's CDR3 is CASSLAPISYEQYF. CDR3 sequence (DNA): TGTGCCAGCAGCTTAGCACCAATTAGCTACGAGCAGTACTTC. The genes are TRBV7-2 and TRBJ2-7; D gene uncertain. Germline V gene data show CDR1 as SGHTA and CDR2 as FQGNSA. The CDR3 is 14 amino acids. The V and J ends lost 0 bases and 3 bases respectively, with 9 bases between them.

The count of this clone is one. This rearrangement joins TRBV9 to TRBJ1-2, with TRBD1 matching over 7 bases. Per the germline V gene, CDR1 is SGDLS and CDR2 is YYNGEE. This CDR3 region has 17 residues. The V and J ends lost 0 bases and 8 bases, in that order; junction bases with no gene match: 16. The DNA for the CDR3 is TGTGCCAGCAGCGTAGGCCCAGGGGCTGCAGGGGGTGAGGGCTACACCTTC. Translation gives CASSVGPGAAGGEGYTF.

The CDR3 region has the DNA TGCAGCGTTGTACAGGCGAGCACAGATACGCAGTATTTT. Translated: CSVVQASTDTQYF. The V call is TRBV29-1, the J call TRBJ2-3; possibly TRBD1 for D (5 bases). CDR1 is SQVTM, CDR2 ANQGSEA, per germline. Trimming removed 4 bases from V and 0 bases from J, with 8 bases in between. This CDR3 has 13 residues.

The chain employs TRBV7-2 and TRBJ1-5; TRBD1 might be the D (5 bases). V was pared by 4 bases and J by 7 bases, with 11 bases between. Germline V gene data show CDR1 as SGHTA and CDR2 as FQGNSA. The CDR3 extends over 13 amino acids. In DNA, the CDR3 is TGTGCCAGCAGCTCACAACAGGAACAGCCCCAGCATTTT. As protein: CASSSQQEQPQHF.

The DNA of the CDR3 is TGTGCCATCAGTGAGTCAGCGGGAGATTATGGCTACACCTTC. Protein product: CAISESAGDYGYTF. The chain employs TRBV10-3 and TRBJ1-2; D is unresolved. In germline, CDR1 is ENHRY, CDR2 SYGVKD. The germline V and J ends were trimmed by 0 bases and 5 bases, with 10 bases remaining between them. This CDR3 has 14 residues.

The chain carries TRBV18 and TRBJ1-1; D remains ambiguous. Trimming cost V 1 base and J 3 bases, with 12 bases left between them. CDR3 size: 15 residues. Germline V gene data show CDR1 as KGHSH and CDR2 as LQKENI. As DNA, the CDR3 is TGTGCCAGCTCACCACGGAGGGATGGGGACACTGAAGCTTTCTTT. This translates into CASSPRRDGDTEAFF.

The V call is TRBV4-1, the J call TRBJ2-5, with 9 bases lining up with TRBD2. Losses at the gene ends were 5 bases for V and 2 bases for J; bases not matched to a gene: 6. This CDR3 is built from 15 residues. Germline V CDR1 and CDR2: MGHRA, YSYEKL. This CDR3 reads CASSEGLAGQETQYF. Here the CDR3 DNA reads TGCGCCAGCAGCGAAGGGCTAGCGGGGCAAGAGACCCAGTACTTC.

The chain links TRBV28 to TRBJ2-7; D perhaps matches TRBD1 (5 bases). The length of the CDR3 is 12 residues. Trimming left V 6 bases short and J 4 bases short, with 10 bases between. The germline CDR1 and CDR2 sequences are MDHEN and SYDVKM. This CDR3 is CASSLRVYEQYF. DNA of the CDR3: TGTGCCAGCAGCCTCAGGGTATACGAGCAGTACTTC.

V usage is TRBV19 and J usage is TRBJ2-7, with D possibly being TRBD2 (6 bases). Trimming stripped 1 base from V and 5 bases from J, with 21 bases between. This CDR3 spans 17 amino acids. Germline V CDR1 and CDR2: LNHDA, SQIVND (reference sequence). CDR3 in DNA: TGTGCCAGTAGTATAGGGTTGCTACTAGCCTCGTCCGACGAGCAGTACTTC. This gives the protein CASSIGLLLASSDEQYF.

The CDR3 DNA is TGTGCCAGCAGCTTAGCGGGAGCCAAAAACATTCAGTACTTC. The encoded protein is CASSLAGAKNIQYF. The chain carries TRBV13 and TRBJ2-4, with no clear D. The germline gives CDR1 PRHDT, CDR2 FYEKMQ (reference sequence). V lost 1 base to trimming and J lost 0 bases, with 4 bases between them. This CDR3 has 14 amino acids.

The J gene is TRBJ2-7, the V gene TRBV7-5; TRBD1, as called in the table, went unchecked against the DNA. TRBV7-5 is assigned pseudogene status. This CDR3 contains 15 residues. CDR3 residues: CVRSSDRQGHYEQYF. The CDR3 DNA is TGTGTCAGAAGCTCAGATCGACAGGGGCACTACGAGCAGTACTTC.

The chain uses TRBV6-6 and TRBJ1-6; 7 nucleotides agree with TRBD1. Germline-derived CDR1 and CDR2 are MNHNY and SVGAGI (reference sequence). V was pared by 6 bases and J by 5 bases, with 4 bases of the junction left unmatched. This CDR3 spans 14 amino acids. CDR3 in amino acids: CASRGQDNNSPLHF. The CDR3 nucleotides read TGTGCCAGCAGAGGACAGGACAATAATTCACCCCTCCACTTT.

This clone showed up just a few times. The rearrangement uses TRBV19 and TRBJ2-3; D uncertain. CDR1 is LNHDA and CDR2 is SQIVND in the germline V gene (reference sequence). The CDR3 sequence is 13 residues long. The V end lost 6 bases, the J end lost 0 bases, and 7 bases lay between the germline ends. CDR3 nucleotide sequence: TGTGCCAGTAGCTCTCAGAGCACAGATACGCAGTATTTT. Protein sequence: CASSSQSTDTQYF.

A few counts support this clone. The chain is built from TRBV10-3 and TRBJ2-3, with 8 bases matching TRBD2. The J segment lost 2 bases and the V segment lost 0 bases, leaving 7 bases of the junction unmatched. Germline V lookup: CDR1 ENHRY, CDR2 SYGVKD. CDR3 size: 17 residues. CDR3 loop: CAISESIHGRATDTQYF. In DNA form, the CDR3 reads TGTGCCATCAGTGAGTCGATACACGGGAGGGCCACAGATACGCAGTATTTT.

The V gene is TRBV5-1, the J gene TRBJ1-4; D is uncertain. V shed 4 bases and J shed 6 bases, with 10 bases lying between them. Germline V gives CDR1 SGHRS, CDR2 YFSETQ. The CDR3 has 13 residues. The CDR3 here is CASSLRLDEKLFF. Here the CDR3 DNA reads TGCGCCAGCAGCCTTCGGTTGGATGAAAAACTGTTTTTT.

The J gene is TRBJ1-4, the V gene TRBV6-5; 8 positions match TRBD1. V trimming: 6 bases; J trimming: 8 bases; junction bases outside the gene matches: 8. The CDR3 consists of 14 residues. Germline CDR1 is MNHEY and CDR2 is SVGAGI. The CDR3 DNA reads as TGTGCCAGCAGATCCCAGGGGGCAGGAGAAAAACTGTTTTTT. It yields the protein CASRSQGAGEKLFF.

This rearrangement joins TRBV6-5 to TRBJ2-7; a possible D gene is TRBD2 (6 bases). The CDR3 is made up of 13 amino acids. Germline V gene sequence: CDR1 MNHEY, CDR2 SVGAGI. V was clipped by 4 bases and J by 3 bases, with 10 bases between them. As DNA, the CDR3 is TGTGCCAGCAGTTCGGACGGGGGCTACGAGCAGTACTTC. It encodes CASSSDGGYEQYF.

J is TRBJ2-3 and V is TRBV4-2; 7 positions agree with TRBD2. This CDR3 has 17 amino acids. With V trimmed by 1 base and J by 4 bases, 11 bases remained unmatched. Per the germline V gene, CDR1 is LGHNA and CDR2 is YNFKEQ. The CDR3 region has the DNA TGTGCCAGCAGCCAAGGGGCGGGAGCGGAGCTGGCAGATACGCAGTATTTT. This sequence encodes CASSQGAGAELADTQYF.

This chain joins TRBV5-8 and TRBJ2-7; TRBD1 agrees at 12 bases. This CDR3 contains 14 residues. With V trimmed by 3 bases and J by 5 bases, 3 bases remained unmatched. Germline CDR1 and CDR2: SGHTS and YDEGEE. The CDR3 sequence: CASSYGTGGHEQYF. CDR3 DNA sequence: TGTGCCAGCAGCTACGGGACAGGGGGCCACGAGCAGTACTTC. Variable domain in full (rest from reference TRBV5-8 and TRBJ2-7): EAGVTQSPTHLIKTRGQQATLRCSPISGHTSVYWYQQALGLGLQFLLWYDEGEERNRGNFPPRFSGRQFPNYSSELNVNALELEDSALYLCASSYGTGGHEQYFGPGTRLTVT.

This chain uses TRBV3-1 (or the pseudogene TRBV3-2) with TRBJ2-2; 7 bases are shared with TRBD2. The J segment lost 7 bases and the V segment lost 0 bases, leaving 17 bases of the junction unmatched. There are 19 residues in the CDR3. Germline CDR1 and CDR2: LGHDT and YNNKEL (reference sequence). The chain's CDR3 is CASSQDRLAAGTSSGELFF. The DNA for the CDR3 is TGTGCCAGCAGCCAAGATAGACTAGCCGCGGGAACATCGAGCGGGGAGCTGTTTTTT.